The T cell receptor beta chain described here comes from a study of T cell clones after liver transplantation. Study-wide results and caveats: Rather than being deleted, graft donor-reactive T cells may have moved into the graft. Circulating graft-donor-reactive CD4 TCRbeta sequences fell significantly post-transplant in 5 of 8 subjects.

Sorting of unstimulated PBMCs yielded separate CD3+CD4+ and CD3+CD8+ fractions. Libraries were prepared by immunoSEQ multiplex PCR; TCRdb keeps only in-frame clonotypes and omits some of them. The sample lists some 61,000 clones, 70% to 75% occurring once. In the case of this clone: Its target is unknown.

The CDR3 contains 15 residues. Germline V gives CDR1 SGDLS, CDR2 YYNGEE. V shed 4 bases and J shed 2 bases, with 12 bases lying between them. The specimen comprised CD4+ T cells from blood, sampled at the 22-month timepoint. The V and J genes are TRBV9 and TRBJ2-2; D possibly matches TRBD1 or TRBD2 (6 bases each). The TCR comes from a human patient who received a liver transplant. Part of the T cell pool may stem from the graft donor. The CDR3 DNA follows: TGTGCCAGCAGCACCGGGGGCCGAAACACCGGGGAGCTGTTTTTT. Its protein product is CASSTGGRNTGELFF.